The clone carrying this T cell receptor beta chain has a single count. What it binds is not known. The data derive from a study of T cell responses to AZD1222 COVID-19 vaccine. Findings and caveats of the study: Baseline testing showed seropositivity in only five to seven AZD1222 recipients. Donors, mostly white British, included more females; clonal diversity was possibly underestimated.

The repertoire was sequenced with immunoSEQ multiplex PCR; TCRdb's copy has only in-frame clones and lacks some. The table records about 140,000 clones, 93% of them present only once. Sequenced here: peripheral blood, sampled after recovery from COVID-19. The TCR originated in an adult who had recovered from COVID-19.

CDR3 sequence (DNA): TGTGCCAGCAGCCTCGGGACGTTTGGGCCCCAGCATTTT. It encodes CASSLGTFGPQHF. The chain uses TRBV6-5 and TRBJ1-5, with D possibly being TRBD1 (5 bases). Trimming stripped 6 bases from V and 9 bases from J, with 15 bases between. Germline V gene lookup returns CDR1 MNHEY and CDR2 SVGAGI. The CDR3 runs 13 residues.